This is a list of T cell receptor beta chains from one sample in a study of blood T cell repertoires in COVID-19. Here immunoSEQ multiplex PCR was the method, and the copy in TCRdb shows in-frame clones only, minus some. This sample has about 260,000 clones, with about 87% found just once. Sequencing was done on a sample of PBMCs or T cells enriched from blood (not recorded which). These TCRs come from a man aged 50 to 59 who had been exposed to COVID-19. The conserved cysteine and the conserved F or W are not part of the CDR3 here. The D gene is left open where the match is weak.

v_call | d_call | cdr3_length | cdr3_aa
TRBV7-2 | TRBD2 | 16 | ASSLAPSGGGIEETQY
TRBV25-1 | TRBD1 | 11 | ASSEFPGGEAF
TRBV6-5 | TRBD1 | 13 | ASSYTGTGNSPLH
TRBV18 | TRBD1 | 15 | ASSPPTGAFLNTEAF
TRBV29-1 | TRBD2 | 13 | SGLTSAFFQETQY
TRBV18 | . | 14 | ASSPPGSVRVRGYT
TRBV27 | . | 10 | ASRERGSEAF
TRBV3-1/TRBV3-2 | TRBD1 | 15 | ASSLTGGGGGNQPQH
TRBV9 | TRBD2 | 16 | ASSEEQRGLGYQETQY
TRBV30 | . | 14 | AWSVSRGGKREKLF
TRBV11-3 | TRBD1 | 15 | ASSGSPGTAYNSPLH
TRBV28 | . | 13 | ASSLRGGVSNEQF
TRBV21-1 | . | 13 | ASSPSRDRSYGYT
TRBV12-5 | TRBD2 | 12 | ASGVAGGGNEQF
TRBV28 | . | 12 | ASIPPGRLSRAF
TRBV7-9 | . | 13 | ASKTIEGLAGELF
TRBV7-3 | . | 11 | ASSRSGQETQY
TRBV9 | TRBD2 | 14 | ASSVGGGRAYNEQF
TRBV5-1 | TRBD2 | 12 | ASSWGGGQETQY
TRBV5-1 | TRBD1 | 12 | ASSFGTVTDTQY